At least ten counts were recorded for the clone carrying this T cell receptor (beta chain). Germline and junction disagree at one end, which may indicate a read error. This specimen belongs to a study of T cells after yellow fever vaccination. As for the study in general: Fractions with few cells were prepared using SMART-Seq v4 Ultra Low Input.

The CDR3 has 14 residues. Germline CDR1 reads SGHTA; CDR2 reads FQGNSA. TCRdb ran MiXCR on the 5' RACE reads and lists one entry per CDR3 protein. This sample has roughly 32,000 distinct CDR3 sequences; 6.5% to 8.5% occur once, and the top ten carry under 25%. V and J are TRBV7-2 and TRBJ2-1; TRBD2 aligns across 9 bases. The sequencing here drew on PBMCs, either bulk or a sorted T-cell subset (CD4+, CD8+, memory, or dextramer-sorted; not recorded which), taken on the day of the first yellow fever vaccination. The receptor's source is a man between 18 and 29 years old who received the YFV17D yellow fever vaccine. CDR3: CATSGGSSYNEQFF. The CDR3 bases are TGTGCCACCAGCGGGGGGAGCTCCTACAATGAGCAGTTCTTC.